The TCR beta chain under discussion was sequenced for a study of graft-versus-host responses after intestinal transplantation (dated by TCRdb to the early 2020s). Regarding the research as a whole: The transplants that recipients got were multivisceral, liver-intestinal, or isolated intestinal. All recipients received anti-thymocyte globulin induction followed by maintenance tacrolimus and steroids for about three years. After intestinal transplantation, graft-versus-host and host-versus-graft alloreactive T cell clones were followed in the graft, circulation and bone marrow using bulk TCR-beta CDR3 sequencing. Alloreactive clones were identified by sequencing pre-transplant mixed lymphocyte reaction products and comparing them with unstimulated pre-transplant donor and recipient T cells. Of the approximately 24 intestinal transplant recipients enrolled in the cohort, one of whom was a retransplant, a few patients without pretransplant specimens were excluded. Donor T cell macrochimerism was defined as a peak of at least 4% donor T cells among recipient peripheral blood mononuclear cells. Instead of going to the commercial service, samples from a few later patients were sequenced in-house on an Illumina MiSeq and processed with MiXCR. Paper-wide results and their limitations: Peak levels of circulating GvH clones were associated with declines in HvG clones early after transplant. The relatively low number and heterogeneity of intestinal transplant patients limited the conclusions. High GvH to HvG T cell clonal ratios were observed in the allografts of patients with donor T cell macrochimerism. GvH clones were detected in recipient bone marrow, and some appeared earlier in ileal mucosa or blood, consistent with an intestinal mucosal origin.

The meaning of the sample's time point label: cells obtained before transplantation from donor or recipient. CD3+CD4+ and CD3+CD8+ populations were FACS-sorted from unstimulated pre-transplant donor and recipient cells taken from spleen or lymph nodes. As to this clone: This clone's antigen is unknown. No base quality information exists; no much larger clone differs at one position.

Library method: the immunoSEQ multiplex PCR assay. In most patients, genomic DNA was isolated using the Qiagen DNeasy Blood and Tissue Kit and sent frozen to Adaptive Biotechnologies for TCR sequencing. For most patients, genomic DNA was subjected to high-throughput TCR-beta CDR3 sequencing by Adaptive Biotechnologies. As for the authors' bioinformatics: TCR sequencing data were retrieved from Adaptive's ImmunoSEQ software for 15 to 20 patients, whereas three other patients were processed with MiXCR and VDJtools. CD4 versus CD8 sorting errors were corrected by removing sequences found in both subsets at a frequency ratio below 5:1. CDR3 nucleotide sequences shared between donor and recipient were removed because their origin could not be assigned. Alloreactive clones required at least 2-fold expansion over unstimulated cells and minimum CFSE-low frequency of 0.002% (template counts) or 0.001% (read counts). A clone was considered mappable if detected in the sequenced pre-transplant spleen, lymph node, or MLR CFSE-low populations of the donor or recipient. The cumulative frequency of alloreactive clones was calculated as a percentage of all sequences, weighted by copy number. Drawn from immuneACCESS, this table holds only the in-frame rearrangements with V and J called that TCRdb kept. Clones are partly lost; checked studies trace under half to an unresolved V gene and leave the rest unexplained. For V, J and clone size, that table is used; D and trimming come from the DNA. The sample table records under 90,000 clones; approximately 89% of these occur just once. Clones ranked in the top ten supply about 0.34% of the sample.

This sequence originates from a human donor who was the organ donor for an intestinal transplant. The material sequenced was unstimulated CD4+ T cells sorted from spleen or lymph node cells, taken before transplant.

The encoded CDR3 is CASSYKRDRGQWGYTF. In nucleotides, the sequence is TGTGCCAGCAGCTATAAGCGGGACAGGGGGCAATGGGGCTACACCTTC. The sequence joins TRBV11-3 to TRBJ1-2, with 12 bases aligning to TRBD1. CDR1 SGHNT and CDR2 YENEEA are derived from the germline V gene. The junction shows trimming of 4 bases on V and 8 bases on J, and the gene matches do not reach 11 bases of it. Inclusive of the bounding cysteine and phenylalanine, the CDR3 is 16 residues long. Only the CDR3 part of the read is kept: 48 bases, read in frame from the first base.